This is a list of T cell receptor beta chains from one sample in a study of beta chain features in type 1 diabetes. Sequencing used immunoSEQ multiplex PCR; TCRdb keeps in-frame clones, though not all of them. The repertoire holds under 300,000 clones, with around 20% as singletons. Sequences were obtained from naive CD4+ T cells from blood. These TCRs come from a woman aged 40 to 55 with type 1 diabetes. Both conserved end residues are part of each CDR3. D genes are given only for firm matches. Rows may omit the clone size; those that give it use once, few, many or a size class.

d_gene: TRBD1; v_gene: TRBV4-2; abundance: .; j_gene: TRBJ2-6; CDR3aa: CASSPDRAGANVLTF; CDR3nt: TGTGCCAGCAGCCCCGACAGGGCCGGGGCCAACGTCCTGACTTTC
d_gene: .; v_gene: TRBV5-1; abundance: .; j_gene: TRBJ2-7; CDR3aa: CASSFSTGFPEQYF; CDR3nt: TGCGCCAGCAGCTTCAGTACAGGGTTCCCCGAGCAGTACTTC
d_gene: .; v_gene: TRBV5-6; abundance: few; j_gene: TRBJ1-5; CDR3aa: CASSLWSRFNQPQHF; CDR3nt: TGTGCCAGCAGCTTGTGGAGCAGATTCAATCAGCCCCAGCATTTT
d_gene: TRBD1; v_gene: TRBV15; abundance: once; j_gene: TRBJ2-5; CDR3aa: CATSRDQGAETQYF; CDR3nt: TGTGCCACCAGCAGAGATCAGGGGGCGGAGACCCAGTACTTC
d_gene: TRBD1; v_gene: TRBV7-7; abundance: .; j_gene: TRBJ2-2; CDR3aa: CAIITGTGSTGELFF; CDR3nt: TGTGCTATCATAACCGGGACAGGGTCCACCGGGGAGCTGTTTTTT
d_gene: .; v_gene: TRBV30; abundance: .; j_gene: TRBJ1-5; CDR3aa: CAWSVKYRDVQPQHF; CDR3nt: TGTGCCTGGAGTGTAAAGTACAGGGATGTTCAGCCCCAGCATTTT
d_gene: TRBD1; v_gene: TRBV10-3; abundance: .; j_gene: TRBJ2-1; CDR3aa: CAISTGTGGYNEQFF; CDR3nt: TGTGCCATCAGCACCGGGACAGGGGGCTACAATGAGCAGTTCTTC
d_gene: .; v_gene: TRBV29-1; abundance: .; j_gene: TRBJ1-1; CDR3aa: CSGTQGWDTEAFF; CDR3nt: TGCAGCGGGACACAGGGTTGGGACACTGAAGCTTTCTTT
d_gene: .; v_gene: TRBV2; abundance: few; j_gene: TRBJ2-7; CDR3aa: CASSYGQRSYEQYF; CDR3nt: TGTGCCAGCAGTTATGGACAGCGCTCCTACGAGCAGTACTTC
d_gene: .; v_gene: TRBV4-3; abundance: .; j_gene: TRBJ2-3; CDR3aa: CASSQETRAENTQYF; CDR3nt: TGCGCCAGCAGCCAAGAGACTAGAGCGGAGAATACGCAGTATTTT
d_gene: .; v_gene: TRBV5-1; abundance: few; j_gene: TRBJ1-5; CDR3aa: CASSLGGGNQPQHF; CDR3nt: TGCGCCAGCAGCTTGGGAGGAGGAAATCAGCCCCAGCATTTT
d_gene: TRBD1; v_gene: TRBV5-1; abundance: .; j_gene: TRBJ1-1; CDR3aa: CASSSGTGPNTEAFF; CDR3nt: TGCGCCAGCAGCTCAGGGACAGGGCCAAACACTGAAGCTTTCTTT
d_gene: .; v_gene: TRBV7-3; abundance: .; j_gene: TRBJ2-6; CDR3aa: CASSASTGANVLTF; CDR3nt: TGTGCCAGCAGCGCCTCAACAGGGGCCAACGTCCTGACTTTC
d_gene: .; v_gene: TRBV4-1; abundance: few; j_gene: TRBJ2-6; CDR3aa: CASRAWGANVLTF; CDR3nt: TGCGCCAGCAGGGCTTGGGGGGCCAACGTCCTGACTTTC
d_gene: .; v_gene: TRBV2; abundance: .; j_gene: TRBJ2-1; CDR3aa: CASRVGQWIYNEQFF; CDR3nt: TGTGCCAGCAGGGTAGGACAGTGGATCTACAATGAGCAGTTCTTC
d_gene: TRBD1; v_gene: TRBV18; abundance: .; j_gene: TRBJ2-7; CDR3aa: CASSRGTGNDEQYF; CDR3nt: TGTGCCAGCTCCCGCGGGACAGGGAACGACGAGCAGTACTTC
d_gene: .; v_gene: TRBV27; abundance: few; j_gene: TRBJ2-6; CDR3aa: CASSFTGANVLTF; CDR3nt: TGTGCCAGCAGTTTTACTGGGGCCAACGTCCTGACTTTC
d_gene: .; v_gene: TRBV4-2; abundance: .; j_gene: TRBJ1-5; CDR3aa: CASSQDGRAHQPQHF; CDR3nt: TGTGCCAGCAGCCAAGATGGGAGGGCCCATCAGCCCCAGCATTTT
d_gene: .; v_gene: TRBV5-4; abundance: .; j_gene: TRBJ2-2; CDR3aa: CASSPTGGPGELFF; CDR3nt: TGTGCCAGCAGCCCCACCGGAGGGCCCGGGGAGCTGTTTTTT
d_gene: TRBD1; v_gene: TRBV4-2; abundance: few; j_gene: TRBJ2-6; CDR3aa: CASSLGQLSGANVLTF; CDR3nt: TGTGCCAGCAGCCTGGGACAGCTATCTGGGGCCAACGTCCTGACTTTC
d_gene: TRBD1; v_gene: TRBV9; abundance: few; j_gene: TRBJ2-2; CDR3aa: CASSPTGMNTGELFF; CDR3nt: TGTGCCAGCAGCCCGACAGGGATGAACACCGGGGAGCTGTTTTTT
d_gene: TRBD2; v_gene: TRBV10-3; abundance: .; j_gene: TRBJ2-7; CDR3aa: CASGTSGSSGHYEQYF; CDR3nt: TGTGCCAGCGGGACTAGCGGGTCGTCCGGGCACTACGAGCAGTACTTC
d_gene: TRBD1; v_gene: TRBV5-1; abundance: .; j_gene: TRBJ2-1; CDR3aa: CASSIGTVYNEQFF; CDR3nt: TGCGCCAGCAGCATAGGGACAGTCTACAATGAGCAGTTCTTC
d_gene: .; v_gene: TRBV27; abundance: .; j_gene: TRBJ2-7; CDR3aa: CASRLTQGPYEQYF; CDR3nt: TGTGCCAGCAGATTGACCCAGGGCCCCTACGAGCAGTACTTC
d_gene: .; v_gene: TRBV7-3; abundance: few; j_gene: TRBJ2-3; CDR3aa: CASSSGGTDTQYF; CDR3nt: TGTGCCAGCAGCTCCGGGGGAACAGATACGCAGTATTTT
d_gene: .; v_gene: TRBV5-4; abundance: .; j_gene: TRBJ1-1; CDR3aa: CASSPVGQSNTEAFF; CDR3nt: TGTGCCAGCAGCCCGGTAGGACAGTCGAACACTGAAGCTTTCTTT
d_gene: TRBD1; v_gene: TRBV28; abundance: .; j_gene: TRBJ1-2; CDR3aa: CASHFRDRTNYGYTF; CDR3nt: TGTGCCAGTCACTTCCGGGACAGGACGAACTATGGCTACACCTTC
d_gene: TRBD1; v_gene: TRBV29-1; abundance: few; j_gene: TRBJ1-1; CDR3aa: CSGLTRGRPEAFF; CDR3nt: TGCAGCGGGTTAACTAGGGGGCGCCCTGAAGCTTTCTTT
d_gene: .; v_gene: TRBV27; abundance: .; j_gene: TRBJ2-2; CDR3aa: CASNSGVGELFF; CDR3nt: TGTGCCAGCAACTCCGGGGTCGGGGAGCTGTTTTTT
d_gene: TRBD2; v_gene: TRBV5-4; abundance: few; j_gene: TRBJ2-7; CDR3aa: CASSLGGAGGPSEQYF; CDR3nt: TGTGCCAGCAGCTTGGGAGGGGCGGGGGGGCCCTCCGAGCAGTACTTC
d_gene: .; v_gene: TRBV2; abundance: .; j_gene: TRBJ2-2; CDR3aa: CASNRGLHTGELFF; CDR3nt: TGTGCCAGCAATCGGGGACTGCACACCGGGGAGCTGTTTTTT
d_gene: TRBD1; v_gene: TRBV4-3; abundance: few; j_gene: TRBJ2-7; CDR3aa: CASSQGPGTGGEQYF; CDR3nt: TGCGCCAGCAGCCAAGGTCCCGGGACAGGGGGCGAGCAGTACTTC
d_gene: TRBD2; v_gene: TRBV4-3; abundance: few; j_gene: TRBJ2-3; CDR3aa: CASSQDRTLAGRTDTQYF; CDR3nt: TGCGCCAGCAGCCAAGATCGTACCCTAGCGGGGCGCACAGATACGCAGTATTTT
d_gene: .; v_gene: TRBV30; abundance: .; j_gene: TRBJ1-5; CDR3aa: CAWSPLNQPQHF; CDR3nt: TGTGCCTGGAGTCCACTGAATCAGCCCCAGCATTTT
d_gene: TRBD1; v_gene: TRBV5-4; abundance: few; j_gene: TRBJ2-7; CDR3aa: CATGQRDYEQYF; CDR3nt: TGTGCCACGGGACAGCGAGACTACGAGCAGTACTTC
d_gene: .; v_gene: TRBV27; abundance: few; j_gene: TRBJ1-1; CDR3aa: CASSQRDNTEAFF; CDR3nt: TGTGCCAGCAGTCAGCGGGATAACACTGAAGCTTTCTTT
d_gene: .; v_gene: TRBV5-4; abundance: .; j_gene: TRBJ1-6; CDR3aa: CASSLEGASLNSPLHF; CDR3nt: TGTGCCAGCAGCTTGGAAGGGGCCAGCCTTAATTCACCCCTCCACTTT
d_gene: .; v_gene: TRBV7-8; abundance: .; j_gene: TRBJ2-7; CDR3aa: CASKLDRTYEQYF; CDR3nt: TGTGCCAGCAAGTTAGACAGGACCTACGAGCAGTACTTC
d_gene: TRBD1; v_gene: TRBV18; abundance: .; j_gene: TRBJ1-2; CDR3aa: CASAGTGRNGYTF; CDR3nt: TGTGCCAGCGCCGGGACAGGGAGAAATGGCTACACCTTC
d_gene: TRBD1; v_gene: TRBV4-2; abundance: .; j_gene: TRBJ2-3; CDR3aa: CASSHPNRGAGDTQYF; CDR3nt: TGTGCCAGCAGCCATCCCAACAGGGGGGCGGGAGATACGCAGTATTTT
d_gene: .; v_gene: TRBV6-1; abundance: .; j_gene: TRBJ2-1; CDR3aa: CASSGQGWNEQFF; CDR3nt: TGTGCCAGCAGTGGGCAGGGGTGGAATGAGCAGTTCTTC
d_gene: .; v_gene: TRBV15; abundance: .; j_gene: TRBJ1-4; CDR3aa: CATSRDRGAANEKLFF; CDR3nt: TGTGCCACCAGCAGAGATCGGGGGGCGGCTAATGAAAAACTGTTTTTT
d_gene: TRBD2; v_gene: TRBV6-6; abundance: few; j_gene: TRBJ2-1; CDR3aa: CASRGLAGNNEQFF; CDR3nt: TGTGCCAGCAGGGGACTAGCGGGGAACAATGAGCAGTTCTTC
d_gene: .; v_gene: TRBV30; abundance: .; j_gene: TRBJ1-1; CDR3aa: CAWSRESEAFF; CDR3nt: TGTGCCTGGAGTCGGGAGTCTGAAGCTTTCTTT
d_gene: .; v_gene: TRBV6-6; abundance: .; j_gene: TRBJ1-4; CDR3aa: CASSFGGVEKLFF; CDR3nt: TGTGCCAGCAGCTTCGGGGGAGTTGAAAAACTGTTTTTT
d_gene: .; v_gene: TRBV5-1; abundance: .; j_gene: TRBJ2-3; CDR3aa: CASSFAGLSTDTQYF; CDR3nt: TGCGCCAGCAGCTTCGCGGGACTTAGCACAGATACGCAGTATTTT
d_gene: .; v_gene: TRBV5-4; abundance: few; j_gene: TRBJ2-3; CDR3aa: CASSPAGVQADTQYF; CDR3nt: TGTGCCAGCAGCCCCGCAGGGGTCCAGGCAGATACGCAGTATTTT
d_gene: .; v_gene: TRBV18; abundance: .; j_gene: TRBJ1-1; CDR3aa: CASSPREDTEAFF; CDR3nt: TGTGCCAGCTCGCCAAGGGAGGACACTGAAGCTTTCTTT
d_gene: .; v_gene: TRBV11-2; abundance: .; j_gene: TRBJ2-2; CDR3aa: CASSAFGAGELFF; CDR3nt: .
d_gene: .; v_gene: TRBV29-1; abundance: .; j_gene: TRBJ2-1; CDR3aa: CSVHRARYNEQFF; CDR3nt: TGCAGCGTGCACAGGGCCAGGTACAATGAGCAGTTCTTC
d_gene: TRBD1; v_gene: TRBV27; abundance: .; j_gene: TRBJ1-5; CDR3aa: CASSSYGGQGGNQPQHF; CDR3nt: TGTGCCAGCAGTTCTTATGGAGGACAGGGGGGCAATCAGCCCCAGCATTTT
d_gene: TRBD1; v_gene: TRBV7-2; abundance: .; j_gene: TRBJ1-5; CDR3aa: CASSRTGQQPQHF; CDR3nt: TGTGCCAGCAGTAGGACAGGGCAACAGCCCCAGCATTTT